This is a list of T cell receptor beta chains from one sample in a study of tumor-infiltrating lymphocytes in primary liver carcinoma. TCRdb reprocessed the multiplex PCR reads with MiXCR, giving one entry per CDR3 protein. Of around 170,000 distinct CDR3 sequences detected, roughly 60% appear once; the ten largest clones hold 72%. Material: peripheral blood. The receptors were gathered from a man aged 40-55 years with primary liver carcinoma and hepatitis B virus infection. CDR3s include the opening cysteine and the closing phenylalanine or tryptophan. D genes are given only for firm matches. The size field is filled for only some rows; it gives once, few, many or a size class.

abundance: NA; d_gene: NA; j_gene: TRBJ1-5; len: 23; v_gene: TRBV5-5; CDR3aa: CASSLSGADPGHRREYGNQPQHF
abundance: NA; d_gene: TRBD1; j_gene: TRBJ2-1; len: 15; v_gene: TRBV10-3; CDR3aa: CAISTGTGGMNEQFF
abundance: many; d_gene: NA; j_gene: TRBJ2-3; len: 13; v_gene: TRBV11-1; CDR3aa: CASTPRVEDTQYF
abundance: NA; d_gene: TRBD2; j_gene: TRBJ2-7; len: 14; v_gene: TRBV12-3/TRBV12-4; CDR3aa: CASSLKGGPHEQYF
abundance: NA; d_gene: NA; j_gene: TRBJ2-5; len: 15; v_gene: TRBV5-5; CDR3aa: CASSFLGEGQETQYF
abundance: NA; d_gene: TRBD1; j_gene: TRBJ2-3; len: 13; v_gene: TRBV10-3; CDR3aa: CAISYRGGDTQYF
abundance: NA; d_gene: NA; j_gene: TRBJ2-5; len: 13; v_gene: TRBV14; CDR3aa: CASSQEGVETQYF
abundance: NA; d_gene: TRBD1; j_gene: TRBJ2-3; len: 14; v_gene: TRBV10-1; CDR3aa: CARSEGGPGDTQYF
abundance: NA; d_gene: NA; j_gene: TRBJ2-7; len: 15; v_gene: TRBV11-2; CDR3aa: CASSLWTGGNYEQYF
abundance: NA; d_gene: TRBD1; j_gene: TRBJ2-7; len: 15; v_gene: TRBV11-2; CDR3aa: CANSSHRGRRNEQCF
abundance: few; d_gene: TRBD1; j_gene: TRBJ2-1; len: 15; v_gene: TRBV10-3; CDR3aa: CAISTSGQAGNEQFF
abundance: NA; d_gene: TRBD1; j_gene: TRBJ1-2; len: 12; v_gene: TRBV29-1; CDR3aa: CSVVGDRDGYIF
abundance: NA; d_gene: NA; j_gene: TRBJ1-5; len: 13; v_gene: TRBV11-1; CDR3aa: CVSSSKTHQSQHF
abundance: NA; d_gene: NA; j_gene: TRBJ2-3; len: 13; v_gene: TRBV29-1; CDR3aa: CSIEMGRRNTQYF
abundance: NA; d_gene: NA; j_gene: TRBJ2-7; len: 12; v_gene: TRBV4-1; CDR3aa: CASSQVGYEQHF
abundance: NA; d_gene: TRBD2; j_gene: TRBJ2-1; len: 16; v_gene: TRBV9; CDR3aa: CASSVAGTTLRNEQFF
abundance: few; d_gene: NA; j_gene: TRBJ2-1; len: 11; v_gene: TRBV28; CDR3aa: CASTSRGEQFF
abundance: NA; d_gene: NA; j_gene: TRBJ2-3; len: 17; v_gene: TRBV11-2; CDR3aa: CASSLESRRGRQDAQYF
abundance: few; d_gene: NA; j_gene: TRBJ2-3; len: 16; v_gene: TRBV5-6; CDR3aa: CASSLAFGVSTDTQYF
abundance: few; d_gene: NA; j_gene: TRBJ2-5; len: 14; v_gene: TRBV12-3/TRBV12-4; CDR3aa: CASTGPQGPETQYF
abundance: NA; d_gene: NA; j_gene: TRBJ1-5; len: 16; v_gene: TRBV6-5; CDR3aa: CASSYSSRGGDQPQHF
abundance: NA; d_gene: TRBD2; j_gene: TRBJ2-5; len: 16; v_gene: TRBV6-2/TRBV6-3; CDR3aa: CASSYSGGSPHETQYF
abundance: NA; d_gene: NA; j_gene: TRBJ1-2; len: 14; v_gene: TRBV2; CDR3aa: CASSGSMASYGYTF
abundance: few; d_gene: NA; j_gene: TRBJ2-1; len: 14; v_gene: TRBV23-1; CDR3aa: CASSRSGAYNEQFF
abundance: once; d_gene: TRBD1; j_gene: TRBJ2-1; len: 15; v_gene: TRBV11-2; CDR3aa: CASSFIGQGYNEQFF
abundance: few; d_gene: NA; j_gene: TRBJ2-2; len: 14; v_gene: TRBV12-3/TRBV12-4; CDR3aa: CASRIRQETGELFF
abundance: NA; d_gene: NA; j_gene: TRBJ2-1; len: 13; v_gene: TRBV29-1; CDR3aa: CSVTSTGKDEQFF
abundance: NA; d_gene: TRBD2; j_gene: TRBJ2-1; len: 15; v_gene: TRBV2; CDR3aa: CASTRETSGYNEQFF
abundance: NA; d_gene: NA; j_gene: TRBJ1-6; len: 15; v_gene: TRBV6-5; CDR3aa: CASTHLPGAGSPLHF
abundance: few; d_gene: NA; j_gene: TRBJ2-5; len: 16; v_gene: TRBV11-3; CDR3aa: CASSLERETGQETQYF
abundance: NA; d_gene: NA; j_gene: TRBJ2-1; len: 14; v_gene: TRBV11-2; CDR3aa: CASSIADSYNEQFF
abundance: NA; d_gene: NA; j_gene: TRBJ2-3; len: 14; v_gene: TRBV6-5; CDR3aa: CTSSHAKRTDTQYF
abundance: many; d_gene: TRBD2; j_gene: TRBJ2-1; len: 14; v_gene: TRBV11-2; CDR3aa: CASKSTAGSSEQFF
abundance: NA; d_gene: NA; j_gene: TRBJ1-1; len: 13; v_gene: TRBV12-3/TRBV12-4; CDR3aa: CASSYQGVTEAFF
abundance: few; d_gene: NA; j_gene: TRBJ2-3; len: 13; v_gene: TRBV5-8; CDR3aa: CASSLYPTDTQYF
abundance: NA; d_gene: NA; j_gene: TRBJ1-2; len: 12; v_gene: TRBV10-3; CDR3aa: CAISENPDGYTF
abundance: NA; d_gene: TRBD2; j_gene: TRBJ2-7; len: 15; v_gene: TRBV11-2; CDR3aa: CASSLETSGHYENYF
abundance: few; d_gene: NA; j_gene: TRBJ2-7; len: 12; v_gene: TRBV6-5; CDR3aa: CASSSLTYEQYF
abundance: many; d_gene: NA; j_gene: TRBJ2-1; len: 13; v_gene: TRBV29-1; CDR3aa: CSVGSGVENEQFF
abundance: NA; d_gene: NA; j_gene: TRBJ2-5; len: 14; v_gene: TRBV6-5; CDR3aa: CASTPGHEQETQYF
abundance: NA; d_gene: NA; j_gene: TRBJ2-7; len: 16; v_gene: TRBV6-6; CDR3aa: CASSPHVGGVPYEQYF
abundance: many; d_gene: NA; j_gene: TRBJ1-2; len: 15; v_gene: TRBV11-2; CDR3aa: CASSSLSWGAGGYTF
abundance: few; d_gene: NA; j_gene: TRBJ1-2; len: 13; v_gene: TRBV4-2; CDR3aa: CASSQGMAGGYTF
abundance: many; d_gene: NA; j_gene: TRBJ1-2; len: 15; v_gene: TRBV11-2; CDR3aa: CASSPGADSVYGYTF
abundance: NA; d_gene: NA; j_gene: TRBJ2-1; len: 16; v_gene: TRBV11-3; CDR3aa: CASSLGGRALSNEQSF